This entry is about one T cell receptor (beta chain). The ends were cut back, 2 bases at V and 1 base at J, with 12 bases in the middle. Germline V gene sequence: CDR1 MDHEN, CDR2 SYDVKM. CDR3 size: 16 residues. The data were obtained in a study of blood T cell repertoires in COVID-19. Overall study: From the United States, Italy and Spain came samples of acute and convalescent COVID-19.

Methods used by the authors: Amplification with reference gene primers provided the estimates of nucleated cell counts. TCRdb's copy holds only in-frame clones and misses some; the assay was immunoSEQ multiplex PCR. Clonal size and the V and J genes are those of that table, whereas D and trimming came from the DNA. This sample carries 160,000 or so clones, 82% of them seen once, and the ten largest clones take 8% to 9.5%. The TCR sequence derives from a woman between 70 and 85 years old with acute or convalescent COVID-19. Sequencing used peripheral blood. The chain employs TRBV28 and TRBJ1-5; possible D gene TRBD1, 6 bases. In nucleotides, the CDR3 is TGTGCCAGCAGTTTACCTCTACAGGGAAGCAATCAGCCCCAGCATTTT. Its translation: CASSLPLQGSNQPQHF.